The entry below describes one T cell receptor (beta chain). The sample belongs to a study of blood T cell repertoires in COVID-19. The CDR3 is 15 amino acids. Germline trimming cut 2 bases from V and 8 bases from J; bases unmatched to any gene: 11. Germline V CDR1 and CDR2: GTSNPN, SVGIG (reference sequence). The assay was immunoSEQ multiplex PCR, and TCRdb's table has in-frame clones only and misses some. Among roughly 230,000 clones listed, approximately 80% were seen once. The sequencing input was peripheral blood. The receptor was derived from a man between 35 and 55 years old with acute or convalescent COVID-19. J is TRBJ2-1 and V is TRBV30; 8 bases map to TRBD2. CDR3 sequence: CAWSRGTRILHEQFF. The CDR3 coding sequence is TGTGCCTGGAGTCGCGGGACTAGAATTTTGCATGAGCAGTTCTTC.